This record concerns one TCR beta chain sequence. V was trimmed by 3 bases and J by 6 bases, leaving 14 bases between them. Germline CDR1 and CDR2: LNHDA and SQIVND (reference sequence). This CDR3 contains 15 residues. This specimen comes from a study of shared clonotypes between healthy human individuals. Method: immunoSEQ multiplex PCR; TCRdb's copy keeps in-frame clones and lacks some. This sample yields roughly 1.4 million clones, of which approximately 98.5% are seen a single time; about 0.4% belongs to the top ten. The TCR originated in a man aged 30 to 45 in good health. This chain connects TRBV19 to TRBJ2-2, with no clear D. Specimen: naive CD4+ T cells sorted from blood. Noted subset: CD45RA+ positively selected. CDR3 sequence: CASSILWKPSGELFF. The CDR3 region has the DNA TGTGCCAGTAGTATCTTGTGGAAACCCTCCGGGGAGCTGTTTTTT.